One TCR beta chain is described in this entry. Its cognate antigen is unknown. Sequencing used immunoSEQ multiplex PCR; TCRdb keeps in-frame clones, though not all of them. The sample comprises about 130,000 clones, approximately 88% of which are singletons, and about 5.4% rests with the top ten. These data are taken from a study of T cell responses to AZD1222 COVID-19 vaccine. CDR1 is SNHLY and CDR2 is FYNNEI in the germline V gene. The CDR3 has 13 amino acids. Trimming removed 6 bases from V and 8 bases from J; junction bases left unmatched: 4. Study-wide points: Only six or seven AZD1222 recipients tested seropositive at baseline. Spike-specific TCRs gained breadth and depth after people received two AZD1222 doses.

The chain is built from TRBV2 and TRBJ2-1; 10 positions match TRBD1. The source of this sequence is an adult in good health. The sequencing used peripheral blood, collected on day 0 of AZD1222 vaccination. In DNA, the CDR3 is TGTGCCAGCAGAGGGACAGGGGTGCATGAGCAGTTCTTC. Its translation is CASRGTGVHEQFF.